One sample yielded the 25 T cell receptor beta chains listed below, sequenced in a study of shared clonotypes between healthy human individuals (dated by TCRdb to 2019 to 2021). CD8 naive samples were obtained by positive selection for CCR7 among CD45RO-negative cells, yielding a CD45RA+CCR7+ population from which TemRA cells were excluded. The library was obtained by the immunoSEQ multiplex PCR assay. TCRdb limited this immuneACCESS table to in-frame rearrangements with V and J called. A share of clones is missing; checked studies link under half to unresolved V genes, and the rest is unexplained. Across this sample there are about 2 million clones, with around 96% seen only once. Jointly, the top ten make up 0.9% to 1.3% of the sample. Sequences were obtained from naive CD8+ T cells sorted from blood. The sample's cell subset or site label, decoded: CD45RA+CCR7+. The receptor source for this set is a man younger than 35 in good health.

The chain couples TRBV30 to TRBJ1-5; weak D call: TRBD1 (5 bases). CDR1 and CDR2 (germline): GTSNPN, SVGIG (reference sequence). V lost 1 base and J lost 0, with 10 bases in between. CDR3 length equals 15 residues. Here the CDR3 reads CAWSEGHTSNQPQHF. Here the CDR3 DNA reads TGTGCCTGGAGTGAGGGGCACACTAGCAATCAGCCCCAGCATTTT.

The genes are TRBV13 and TRBJ2-5; no firm D call. The ends were cut back, 2 bases at V and 4 bases at J, with 14 bases in the middle. The CDR3 covers 15 residues. CDR1 is PRHDT and CDR2 is FYEKMQ in the germline V gene (reference sequence). The CDR3 coding sequence is TGTGCCAGCAGCTTAACATCCGTGGCCACAGAGACCCAGTACTTC. Protein product: CASSLTSVATETQYF.

This sequence joins TRBV13 and TRBJ1-6; D is undetermined. The V gene's germline CDR1 is PRHDT and CDR2 FYEKMQ (reference sequence). CDR3 length: 15 amino acids. V gave up 6 bases and J gave up 7 bases, with 16 bases separating them. The CDR3 DNA reads TGTGCCAGCAGGCGATCCCTCCAGAGGAATTCACCCCTCCACTTT. It translates to CASRRSLQRNSPLHF.

V usage is TRBV5-1 and J usage is TRBJ2-5, with TRBD2 matching 12 bases. This CDR3 is 15 amino acids long. The J segment lost 3 bases and the V segment lost 7 bases, leaving 7 bases of the junction unmatched. Germline lookup yields CDR1 SGHRS and CDR2 YFSETQ. CDR3 in DNA: TGCGCCAGCCGTCGACTAGCGGGAGTCAAAGAGACCCAGTACTTC. As protein: CASRRLAGVKETQYF. Full variable domain (remainder filled in from reference TRBV5-1 and TRBJ2-5): KAGVTQTPRYLIKTRGQQVTLSCSPISGHRSVSWYQQTPGQGLQFLFEYFSETQRNKGNFPGRFSGRQFSNSRSEMNVSTLELGDSALYLCASRRLAGVKETQYFGPGTRLLVL.

V gene TRBV27 combines with J gene TRBJ2-1; no clear D. The germline CDR1 and CDR2 sequences are MNHEY and SMNVEV (reference sequence). V dropped 10 bases and J dropped 9 bases, with 10 bases sitting between them. The CDR3 sequence is 10 residues long. In DNA, the CDR3 is TGTGCCACCTTCGAAGGTGAGCAGTTCTTC. Its translation: CATFEGEQFF.

In this sample, this clone turned up once. The rearrangement uses TRBV15 and TRBJ2-1; TRBD1 is a possible D gene (5 bases). The CDR3 runs to 16 residues. V lost 3 bases, J lost 6 bases, and 18 bases lay in between. Germline loops: CDR1 LNHNV, CDR2 YYDKDF (reference sequence). In DNA form, the CDR3 reads TGTGCCACCAGCAGCCCTCAGGGTGATCGATTCAATGAGCAGTTCTTC. Protein product: CATSSPQGDRFNEQFF.

The chain recombines TRBV5-1 with TRBJ2-7; no clear D. Trimming removed 0 bases from V and 2 bases from J, with 9 bases in between. The germline V gene encodes CDR1 SGHRS and CDR2 YFSETQ. The CDR3 runs 14 residues. The CDR3 nucleotides read TGCGCCAGCAGCTTGGGGCTATTTCCCTACGAGCAGTACTTC. Its translation is CASSLGLFPYEQYF.

This clone was found once. The chain carries TRBV5-6 and TRBJ2-2; 8 positions match TRBD1. The germline V gene has CDR1 SGHDT and CDR2 YYEEEE. V dropped 2 bases and J dropped 6; count of bases not matched to a gene: 9. This CDR3 region has 16 residues. CDR3 DNA: TGTGCCAGCAGCTTCCTACAGGGGGATGTAGCCGGGGAGCTGTTTTTT. It specifies CASSFLQGDVAGELFF.

Comment on this clone: Other DNA sequences in this sample translate to the same CDR3. The chain has TRBV6-5 and TRBJ1-2; the D is unclear. Trimming removed 0 bases at V and 7 bases at J, with 12 bases between. Germline CDR1 is MNHEY and CDR2 is SVGAGI. The CDR3 totals 14 residues. The CDR3 is CASSYSEGPAGYTF. The CDR3 DNA sequence: TGTGCCAGCAGTTACTCTGAAGGACCGGCTGGCTACACCTTC.

This chain links TRBV28 with TRBJ2-7; tentative D call: TRBD1 (5 bases). The CDR3 loop spans 15 amino acids. Germline loops: CDR1 MDHEN, CDR2 SYDVKM. Trimming took off 3 bases at V and 2 bases at J, with 14 bases between the two ends. The CDR3 sequence is CASSFPDKSPYEQYF. The CDR3 nucleotides read TGTGCCAGCAGTTTCCCGGACAAGAGTCCCTACGAGCAGTACTTC.

This rearrangement joins TRBV6-4 to TRBJ1-6, with D uncertain. Deletions cut 3 bases from V and 3 bases from J, with 6 bases between. The CDR3 totals 14 residues. Germline CDR1 reads MRHNA; CDR2 reads SNTAGT. CDR3 sequence: CASSEDLYNSPLHF. The CDR3, as DNA: TGTGCCAGCAGTGAGGACCTCTATAATTCACCCCTCCACTTT.

The V and J genes are TRBV2 and TRBJ1-2, with 8 bases identical to TRBD1. The CDR3 has 17 residues. V lost 6 bases, J lost 4 bases, and 16 bases stayed unmatched. Germline CDR1 and CDR2: SNHLY and FYNNEI. Here the CDR3 reads CASSKLAGDRSTYGYTF. The CDR3 DNA reads as TGTGCCAGCAGCAAACTCGCAGGGGACAGGTCAACCTATGGCTACACCTTC.

Remarks on this clone: Within the sample, other DNA sequences also encode this same CDR3. The chain is built from TRBV30 and TRBJ2-2; no reliable D call. The V end was cut by 0 bases, the J end by 2 bases, with 4 bases between. The germline V gene has CDR1 GTSNPN and CDR2 SVGIG (reference sequence). This CDR3 has 13 amino acids. In DNA form, the CDR3 reads TGTGCCTGGAGTGTTGCAAACACCGGGGAGCTGTTTTTT. Protein: CAWSVANTGELFF.

V is TRBV6-1 and J is TRBJ2-7; D is perhaps TRBD1 or TRBD2 (7 bases each). Trimming stripped 3 bases from V and 8 bases from J, with 17 bases between. The CDR3 runs to 14 residues. CDR1 is MNHNS and CDR2 is SASEGT in the germline V gene. CDR3 nucleotide sequence: TGTGCCAGCAGTGATGAGCAGGGGGGGGAAAAGCAGTACTTC. This codes for CASSDEQGGEKQYF.

This rearrangement joins TRBV6-7 to TRBJ2-7; 11 bases align to TRBD2. TRBV6-7 is classed as an ORF, of uncertain function. With 7 bases clipped from V and 0 bases from J, the junction kept 5 bases outside the gene matches. CDR3 length: 15 amino acids. CDR3 nucleotide sequence: TGTGCCAGCAACCTACTAGCGGGGGTCTCCTACGAGCAGTACTTC. This sequence encodes CASNLLAGVSYEQYF.

With regard to this clone: The same CDR3 is also encoded by other DNA sequences in this sample. This chain links TRBV7-9 with TRBJ1-1, with D unresolved. This CDR3 has 12 amino acids. Germline-derived CDR1 and CDR2 are SEHNR and FQNEAQ (reference sequence). Trimming shortened V by 3 bases and J by 5 bases, and 7 bases separated the two germline ends. The chain's CDR3 is CASSFGNTEAFF. The CDR3 DNA sequence: TGTGCCAGCAGCTTTGGAAATACTGAAGCTTTCTTT.

V and J are TRBV4-3 and TRBJ2-7; D possibly corresponds to TRBD2 (6 bases). Germline V gives CDR1 LGHNA, CDR2 YSLEER. Trimming took 5 bases from V and 7 from J, leaving 15 bases between them. The CDR3 totals 13 residues. DNA for the CDR3: TGCGCCAGCAGCACCTGGACCGCGGGGGAGCAGTACTTC. Translated, it gives CASSTWTAGEQYF.

The chain is built from TRBV29-1 and TRBJ2-3; 10 bases match TRBD2. CDR3 length: 15 residues. Germline V gene lookup returns CDR1 SQVTM and CDR2 ANQGSEA. With 2 bases clipped from V and 2 bases from J, the junction kept 4 bases outside the gene matches. In DNA, the CDR3 is TGCAGCGTTGAATGGACTAGCGGAAACACAGATACGCAGTATTTT. Protein sequence: CSVEWTSGNTDTQYF.

The rearrangement links TRBV28 to TRBJ2-3; TRBD2 matches 15 bases. V lost 6 bases and J lost 0; bases outside the gene matches: 13. Germline V gene lookup returns CDR1 MDHEN and CDR2 SYDVKM. This CDR3 has 20 amino acids. The CDR3 is CASSSYPGLAGGPSTDTQYF. The CDR3 region has the DNA TGTGCCAGCAGCTCCTATCCGGGACTAGCGGGGGGCCCAAGCACAGATACGCAGTATTTT.

The rearrangement joins TRBV19 to TRBJ2-1, with no clear D. Germline V gene data show CDR1 as LNHDA and CDR2 as SQIVND (reference sequence). V lost 0 bases, J lost 8 bases, and 5 bases lay in between. The CDR3 contains 12 residues. The chain's CDR3 is CASSIDGYEQFF. The CDR3 bases are TGTGCCAGTAGTATAGATGGGTATGAGCAGTTCTTC.

The gene calls are TRBV9 and TRBJ2-7; possible D gene TRBD2, 6 bases. The CDR3 length is 16 residues. The V end was cut by 2 bases, the J end by 0 bases, with 15 bases between. Per the germline V gene, CDR1 is SGDLS and CDR2 is YYNGEE. This chain's CDR3 is CASSVGGTRSSYEQYF. CDR3 in DNA: TGTGCCAGCAGCGTGGGCGGGACTCGGAGCTCCTACGAGCAGTACTTC.

V and J are TRBV29-1 and TRBJ1-2; D remains ambiguous. Germline assignment: CDR1 SQVTM and CDR2 ANQGSEA. The CDR3 spans 14 residues. Between the trimmed V and J ends, which lost 1 base and 7 bases, there was a span of 16 bases. The CDR3 region is CSVEGTAYVGGYTF. The CDR3 nucleotides read TGCAGCGTTGAAGGAACAGCGTATGTGGGTGGCTACACCTTC.

The chain employs TRBV15 and TRBJ2-3; D gene ambiguous. CDR1 LNHNV and CDR2 YYDKDF come from the germline V gene (reference sequence). This CDR3 is built from 16 residues. Trimming cost V 0 bases and J 2 bases, with 12 bases left between them. DNA for the CDR3: TGTGCCACCAGCAGAGAAGGAACCCCTGACACAGATACGCAGTATTTT. Translation: CATSREGTPDTDTQYF.

The chain joins TRBV5-4 to TRBJ2-7; the D gene is possibly TRBD2 (6 bases). Germline V gives CDR1 SGHNT, CDR2 YYREEE (reference sequence). The germline V and J ends were trimmed by 2 bases and 7 bases, with 10 bases remaining between them. The CDR3 totals 12 residues. The CDR3 DNA reads TGTGCCAGCAGCTTCGCGGGGCAGGAGCAGTACTTC. Translating gives CASSFAGQEQYF.

This clone was counted once. V usage is TRBV19 and J usage is TRBJ2-7, with 10 nucleotides matching TRBD1. The germline CDR1 and CDR2 sequences are LNHDA and SQIVND (reference sequence). V shed 7 bases, J shed 3 bases, and the junction held 9 bases outside the gene matches. This CDR3 region has 15 residues. The CDR3 protein is CASTSRDRGFYEQYF. The DNA of the CDR3 is TGTGCCAGTACTTCACGGGACAGGGGATTCTACGAGCAGTACTTC.